These T cell receptor beta chains were read from a single sample in a study of neoadjuvant nivolumab and ipilimumab in lung cancer. The protocol was immunoSEQ multiplex PCR, while the TCRdb copy is restricted to in-frame clones and leaves out a portion. Here the sample spans fewer than 20,000 clones, around 82% being singletons. The starting material was tumor tissue, obtained after neoadjuvant nivolumab, alone or with ipilimumab, at or shortly before surgery. Receptors were obtained from an adult with non-small cell lung cancer. The CDR3 runs from the conserved cysteine through the conserved F or W. A D gene is named only where the DNA matches it firmly. Rows give clone size only sometimes, using once, few, many, or a class for an expanded clone.

TRBJ2-1 | TRBV27 | . | . | TGTGCCACTCATACACTAGGGGGGCCATACAATGAGCAGTTCTTC | CATHTLGGPYNEQFF
TRBJ2-5 | TRBV5-5 | . | . | TGTGCCAGCAGCTTAACAGGTTTTGAGACCCAGTACTTC | CASSLTGFETQYF
TRBJ2-7 | TRBV30 | . | . | TGTGCCTGGAGTGTGCCCTATACCAGGGGGGGGAAGAGGGGAGAGCAGTACTTC | CAWSVPYTRGGKRGEQYF
TRBJ2-1 | TRBV30 | few | TRBD2 | TGTGCCTGGAGCCCTGGACTAGAAAATGAGCAGTTCTTC | CAWSPGLENEQFF
TRBJ1-2 | TRBV6-4 | . | . | TGTGCCAGCAGCGGACCGAACTATGGCTACACCTTC | CASSGPNYGYTF
TRBJ1-2 | TRBV5-6 | . | . | TGTGCCAGCAGCTTGAAGAGGGTGTGGACCTTC | CASSLKRVWTF
TRBJ2-5 | TRBV6-6 | . | . | TGTGCCAGCAGTCAACTAGCCCCATCCGCCCAGTACTTC | CASSQLAPSAQYF
TRBJ2-6 | TRBV30 | few | . | TGTGCCTCCTCTCCTGGGGCCAACGTCCTGACTTTC | CASSPGANVLTF
TRBJ1-1 | TRBV28 | . | . | TGTGCCAGCAGTTTATCCGCCAGGGGCACTGAAGCTTTCTTT | CASSLSARGTEAFF
TRBJ2-2 | TRBV4-1 | . | TRBD1 | TGCGCCAGCAGCCTTGGGACAGCGAACACCGGGGAGCTGTTTTTT | CASSLGTANTGELFF
TRBJ2-1 | TRBV6-1 | . | . | TGTGCCAGTTGCAGGGGCCCACGAGATGAGCAGTTCTTC | CASCRGPRDEQFF
TRBJ2-7 | TRBV6-7 | once | . | TGTGCCAGCAGTTACCCCAAGGACTGGCCCAGCTCCTCCTACGAGCAGTACTTC | CASSYPKDWPSSSYEQYF
TRBJ2-1 | TRBV5-1 | . | TRBD2 | TGCGCCAGCAGCTTGCTAGCGGGAGGGTTAGTGGAGCAGTTCTTC | CASSLLAGGLVEQFF
TRBJ1-3 | TRBV18 | . | . | TGTGCCAGCTCACCACGGACAGCCTCTGGAAACACCATATATTTT | CASSPRTASGNTIYF